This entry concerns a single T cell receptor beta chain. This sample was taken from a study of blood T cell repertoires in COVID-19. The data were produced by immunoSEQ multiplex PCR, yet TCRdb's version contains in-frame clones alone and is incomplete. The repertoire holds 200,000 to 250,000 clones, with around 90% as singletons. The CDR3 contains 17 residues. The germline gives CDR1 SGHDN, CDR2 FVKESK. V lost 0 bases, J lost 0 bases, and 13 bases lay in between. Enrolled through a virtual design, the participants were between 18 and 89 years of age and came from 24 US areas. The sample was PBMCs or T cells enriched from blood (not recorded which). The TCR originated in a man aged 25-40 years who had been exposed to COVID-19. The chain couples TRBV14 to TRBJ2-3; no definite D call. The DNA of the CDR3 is TGTGCCAGCAGCCAAGAAGTGGAGCTACCTAGCACAGATACGCAGTATTTT. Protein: CASSQEVELPSTDTQYF. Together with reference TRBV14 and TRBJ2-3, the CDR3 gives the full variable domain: EAGVTQFPSHSVIEKGQTVTLRCDPISGHDNLYWYRRVMGKEIKFLLHFVKESKQDESGMPNNRFLAERTGGTYSTLKVQPAELEDSGVYFCASSQEVELPSTDTQYFGPGTRLTVL.